One TCR beta chain is described in this entry. This record belongs to a study of blood T cell repertoires in COVID-19. Across the whole study: Acute-phase and convalescent COVID-19 samples originated in the United States, Italy and Spain. T cells, B-cell-depleted T cells, or PBMCs provided the cDNA or gDNA that served as material.

Original analysis: Quantification of nucleated cells was approximated via reference gene primer amplification. Repertoires were generated with immunoSEQ multiplex PCR, while TCRdb's copy carries only in-frame clones and drops some. That table supplies the V and J calls and clone size; D and trimming were determined from the DNA. The table shows 55,000 to 75,000 clones, with 70% to 85% occurring only once. The sequencing sample was made of peripheral blood. The TCR was taken from an elderly man with active COVID-19.

The CDR3 spells CASGTGGANTEAFF. In DNA form, the CDR3 reads TGTGCCAGCGGCACAGGGGGCGCGAACACTGAAGCTTTCTTT. The chain links TRBV25-1 to TRBJ1-1; 9 bases fit TRBD1. This CDR3 has 14 amino acids. Germline V gene sequence: CDR1 MGHDK, CDR2 SYGVNS. V trimming: 8 bases; J trimming: 1 base; junction bases outside the gene matches: 5.